This T cell receptor beta chain was recorded in a study of shared clonotypes between healthy human individuals. The authors ran unsorted PBMC replicate PCRs on about 320 ng DNA, 25,000 to 35,000 T cell genomes. Libraries were prepared by immunoSEQ multiplex PCR; TCRdb keeps only in-frame clonotypes and omits some of them. The sample shows about 510,000 clones, roughly 78% of them seen only once. The J segment lost 3 bases and the V segment lost 6 bases, leaving 0 bases of the junction unmatched. CDR3 length equals 13 residues. CDR1 is LNHNV and CDR2 is YYDKDF in the germline V gene (reference sequence). Notes on this clone: Its antigen is still unknown.

Study-wide findings and caveats: The study sampled only blood, and tissue repertoires likely differ. Only a few donors were included, so the genetic and exposure-history diversity represented was limited.

This clonotype originated in a woman between 40 and 50 years old in good health. Some clones in this sample may be carry-over from other donors' samples. The sample consisted of PBMCs. This sequence joins TRBV15 and TRBJ1-4; 8 bases match TRBD1. This CDR3 reads CATRGQANEKLFF. The CDR3 DNA reads TGTGCCACCAGGGGACAGGCTAATGAAAAACTGTTTTTT.